The T cell receptor beta chain described here comes from a study of T cell responses to AZD1222 COVID-19 vaccine. Whole-study context: Both about-4-week and about-12-week second-dose recipients were combined.

There are 19 residues in the CDR3. With 0 bases removed from V and 2 bases from J, the gap between germline ends came to 20 bases. Germline CDR1 and CDR2: SGHRS and YFSETQ. Data came from immunoSEQ multiplex PCR; TCRdb stores just in-frame clones and leaves some out. The repertoire holds approximately 170,000 clones, with approximately 92% as singletons. The clonotype was recovered from an adult in good health. The source was peripheral blood, collected on day 0 of AZD1222 vaccination. This chain joins TRBV5-1 and TRBJ2-2; D possibly matches TRBD1 or TRBD2 (5 bases each). CDR3 in amino acids: CASSLVGRGETTNTGELFF. For the CDR3, the DNA is TGCGCCAGCAGCTTGGTGGGACGGGGCGAGACCACTAACACCGGGGAGCTGTTTTTT.